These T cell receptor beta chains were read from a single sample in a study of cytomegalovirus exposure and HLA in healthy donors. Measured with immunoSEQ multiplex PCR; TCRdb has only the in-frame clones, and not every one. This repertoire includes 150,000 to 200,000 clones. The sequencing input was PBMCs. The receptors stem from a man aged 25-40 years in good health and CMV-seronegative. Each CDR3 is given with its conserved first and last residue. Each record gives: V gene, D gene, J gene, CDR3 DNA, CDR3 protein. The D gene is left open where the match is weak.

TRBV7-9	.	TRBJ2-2	TGTGCCAGCAGCCCAGGGGATGGCGGTTCCGCGAACACCGGGGAGCTGTTTTTT	CASSPGDGGSANTGELFF
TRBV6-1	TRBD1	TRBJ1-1	TGTGCCAGCAGGCGGGACAGGACGAACACTGAAGCTTTCTTT	CASRRDRTNTEAFF
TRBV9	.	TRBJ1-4	TGTGCCAGCAGCGTAGGGGCGACGACTAATGAAAAACTGTTTTTT	CASSVGATTNEKLFF
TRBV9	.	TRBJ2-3	TGTGCCAGCAGCGTAGGGGGAGTCACGCAGTATTTT	CASSVGGVTQYF
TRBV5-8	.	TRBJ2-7	TGTGCCAGCAGCCCATACCGGGACAAGTACGAGCAGTACTTC	CASSPYRDKYEQYF
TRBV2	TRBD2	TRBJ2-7	TGTGCCAGCAGTGATTTGTCCGGGGACTACTACGAGCAGTACTTC	CASSDLSGDYYEQYF
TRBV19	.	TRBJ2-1	TGTGCCAGTCAGTACTCCTCTAGCGTTCTCAATGAGCAGTTCTTC	CASQYSSSVLNEQFF
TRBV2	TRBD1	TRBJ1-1	TGTGCCAGCTGGCCGGGACAGGGGGCCACTGAAGCTTTCTTT	CASWPGQGATEAFF
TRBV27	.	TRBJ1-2	TGTGCCAGCAGCCCCACGCAAGGGGTGGGCTATGGCTACACCTTC	CASSPTQGVGYGYTF
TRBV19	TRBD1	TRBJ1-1	TGTGCCAGTAGTCACCGGGACAGGGTGCGGAATGAAGCTTTCTTT	CASSHRDRVRNEAFF
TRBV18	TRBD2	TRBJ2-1	TGTGCCAGCTCACCACCAGCGGGGTCGAACAATGAGCAGTTCTTC	CASSPPAGSNNEQFF
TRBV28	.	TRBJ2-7	TGTGCCAGCAGTCCTTGGACATCCACCTACGAGCAGTACTTC	CASSPWTSTYEQYF
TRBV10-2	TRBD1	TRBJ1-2	TGCGCCAGCAGTCCCACAGGGGCCTATGGCTACACCTTC	CASSPTGAYGYTF
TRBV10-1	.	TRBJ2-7	TGCGCCAGCGGACCGGGACATAGCTCCTACGAGCAGTACTTC	CASGPGHSSYEQYF
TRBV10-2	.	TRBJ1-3	TGCGCCAGCAGTGAGTCGACTCAATACGGGACTTCTGGAAACACCATATATTTT	CASSESTQYGTSGNTIYF
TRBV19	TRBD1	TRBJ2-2	TGTGCCAGTAGTATCCGGGACAGGGTGGCCGGGGAGCTGTTTTTT	CASSIRDRVAGELFF
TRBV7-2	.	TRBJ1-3	TGTGCCAGCAGCTTAGGCGGGGGTCGCGGAAACACCATATATTTT	CASSLGGGRGNTIYF
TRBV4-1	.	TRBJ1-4	TGCGCCAGCAGCCAACCAAGACAGGCAACTAATGAAAAACTGTTTTTT	CASSQPRQATNEKLFF
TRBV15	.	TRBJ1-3	TGTGCCACCAGCAGAGATCGCTCGGGGGGGGCGCTTGGAAACACCATATATTTT	CATSRDRSGGALGNTIYF
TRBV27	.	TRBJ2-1	TGTGCCAGCAGCACCTACGATGAGCAGTTCTTC	CASSTYDEQFF
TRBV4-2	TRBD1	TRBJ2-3	TGTGCCAGCACCTCGGGGGACAGGCTTTTCACAGATACGCAGTATTTT	CASTSGDRLFTDTQYF
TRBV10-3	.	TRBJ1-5	TGTGCCAGCAGGGTAGAGGAAGATCAGCCCCAGCATTTT	CASRVEEDQPQHF
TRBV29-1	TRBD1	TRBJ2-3	TGCAGCGTTCTCCCTTACAGGGGTGGTGTTGATACGCAGTATTTT	CSVLPYRGGVDTQYF
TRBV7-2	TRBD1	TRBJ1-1	TGTGCCAGCAGCTCGATGACAGGGACTGAAGCTTTCTTT	CASSSMTGTEAFF
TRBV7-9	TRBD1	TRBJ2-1	TGTGCCAGCAGCCTACCTGGGACAGGGGGTATTCATGAGCAGTTCTTC	CASSLPGTGGIHEQFF
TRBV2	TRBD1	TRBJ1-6	TGTGCCAGCATAAAATTAACAGGGGGCTTTCAGAATTCACCCCTCCACTTT	CASIKLTGGFQNSPLHF
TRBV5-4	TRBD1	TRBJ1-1	TGTGCCAGCAGCTCCAACAGGGGAGCAAACACTGAAGCTTTCTTT	CASSSNRGANTEAFF
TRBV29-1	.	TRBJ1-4	TGCAGCGTTGGCGGGGGGGGAGAGGGGGAAAAACTGTTTTTT	CSVGGGGEGEKLFF
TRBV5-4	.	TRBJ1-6	TGTGCCAGCAGCTTGTCGCAGAATTCACCCCTCCACTTT	CASSLSQNSPLHF
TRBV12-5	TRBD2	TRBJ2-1	TGTGCTAGTGGTTTGGTACCAGCGGGGGCGATAAATGAGCAGTTCTTC	CASGLVPAGAINEQFF